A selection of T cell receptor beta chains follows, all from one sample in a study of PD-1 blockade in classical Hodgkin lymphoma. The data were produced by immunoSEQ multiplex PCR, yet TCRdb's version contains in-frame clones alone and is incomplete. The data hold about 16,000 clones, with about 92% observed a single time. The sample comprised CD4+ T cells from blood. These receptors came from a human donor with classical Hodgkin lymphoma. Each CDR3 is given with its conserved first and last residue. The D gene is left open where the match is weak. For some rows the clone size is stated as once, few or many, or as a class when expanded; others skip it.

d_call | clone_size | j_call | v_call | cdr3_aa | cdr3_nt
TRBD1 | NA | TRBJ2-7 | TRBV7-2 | CASSLADRGRTPYEQYF | TGTGCCAGCAGCTTAGCAGACAGGGGGCGTACCCCCTACGAGCAGTACTTC
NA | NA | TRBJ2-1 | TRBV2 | CASSGSGLSYNEQFF | TGTGCCAGCAGTGGATCAGGATTATCCTACAATGAGCAGTTCTTC
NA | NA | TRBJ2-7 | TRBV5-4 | CASSLGSRGGTYEQYF | TGTGCCAGCAGCTTGGGCTCAAGGGGAGGAACCTACGAGCAGTACTTC
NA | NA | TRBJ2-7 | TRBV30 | CAWRGPFGEQYF | TGTGCCTGGAGGGGGCCCTTCGGCGAGCAGTACTTC
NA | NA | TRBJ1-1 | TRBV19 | CASSQEGILNTEAFF | TGTGCCAGTAGTCAAGAGGGGATACTGAACACCGAAGCTTTCTTT
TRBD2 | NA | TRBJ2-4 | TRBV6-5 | CASSYGLAGAKNIQYF | TGTGCCAGCAGTTACGGACTAGCGGGAGCCAAAAACATTCAGTACTTC
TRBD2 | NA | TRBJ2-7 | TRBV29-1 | CSVDGTSVYEQYF | TGCAGCGTTGACGGGACTAGCGTTTACGAGCAGTACTTC
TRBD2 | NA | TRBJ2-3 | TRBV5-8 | CASTLAGESDTQYF | TGTGCCAGCACCCTAGCGGGAGAGTCAGATACGCAGTATTTT
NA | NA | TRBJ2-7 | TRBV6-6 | CASSYSRQNEQYF | TGTGCCAGCAGTTACTCGCGCCAGAACGAGCAGTACTTC
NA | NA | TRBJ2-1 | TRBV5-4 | CASSSVYNEQFF | TGTGCCAGCAGCTCCGTCTACAATGAGCAGTTCTTC
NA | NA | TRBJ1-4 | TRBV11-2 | CASSLVQGRFEKLFF | TGTGCCAGCAGCTTAGTTCAGGGGCGTTTTGAAAAACTGTTTTTT
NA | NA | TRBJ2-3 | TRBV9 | CASSVEVRGGTPPYF | TGTGCCAGCAGTGTAGAAGTTAGGGGCGGGACGCCCCCCTATTTT
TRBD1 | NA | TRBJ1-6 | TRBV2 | CASRPSTGYNSPLHF | TGTGCCAGCCGTCCATCGACAGGGTATAATTCACCCCTCCACTTT
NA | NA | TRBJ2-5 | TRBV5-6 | CASTQGIEETQYF | TGTGCCAGCACCCAGGGGATCGAAGAGACCCAGTACTTC
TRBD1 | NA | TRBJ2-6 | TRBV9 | CASSGTGAGANVLTF | TGTGCCAGCAGCGGAACAGGGGCCGGGGCCAACGTCCTGACTTTC
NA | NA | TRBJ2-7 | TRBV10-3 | CAISESKLADYEQYF | TGTGCCATCAGTGAGTCGAAATTAGCGGACTACGAGCAGTACTTC
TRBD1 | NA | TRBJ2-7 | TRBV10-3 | CAMGQYNEQYF | TGTGCCATGGGACAGTATAACGAGCAGTACTTC
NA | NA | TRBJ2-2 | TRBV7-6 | CASSLVAEVGGELFF | TGTGCCAGCAGCTTAGTTGCGGAGGTCGGCGGGGAGCTGTTTTTT
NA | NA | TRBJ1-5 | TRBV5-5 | CASSPLATLNQPQHF | TGTGCCAGCAGCCCCCTGGCCACCCTCAATCAGCCCCAGCATTTT
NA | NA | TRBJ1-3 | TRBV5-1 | CASSLDLTSGNTIYF | TGCGCCAGCAGCCTGGACCTCACCTCTGGAAACACCATATATTTT
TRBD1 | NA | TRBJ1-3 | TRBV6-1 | CASRVTGDGNTIYF | TGTGCCAGCAGGGTAACAGGGGACGGAAACACCATATATTTT
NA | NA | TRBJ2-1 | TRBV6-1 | CASRRSVGTYNEQFF | TGTGCCAGCAGACGGAGCGTGGGTACCTACAATGAGCAGTTCTTC
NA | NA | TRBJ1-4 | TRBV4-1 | CASSQEWEKLFF | TGCGCCAGCAGCCAAGAGTGGGAAAAACTGTTTTTT
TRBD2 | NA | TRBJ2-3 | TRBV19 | CASSITSGKVTDTQYF | TGTGCCAGTAGTATAACTAGCGGGAAGGTCACAGATACGCAGTATTTT
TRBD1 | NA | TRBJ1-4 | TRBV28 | CASNPYGGGGEKLFF | TGTGCCAGCAATCCTTATGGAGGGGGCGGTGAAAAACTGTTTTTT
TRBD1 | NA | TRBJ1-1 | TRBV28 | CASRKVGGRGTEAFF | TGTGCCAGCAGGAAAGTAGGGGGCAGAGGAACTGAAGCTTTCTTT
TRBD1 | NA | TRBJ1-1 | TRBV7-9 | CASNPTGRGNTEAFF | TGTGCCAGCAACCCGACAGGGAGGGGGAACACTGAAGCTTTCTTT
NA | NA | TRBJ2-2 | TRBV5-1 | CASSFPFSTGELFF | TGCGCCAGCAGCTTCCCTTTTTCCACCGGGGAGCTGTTTTTT
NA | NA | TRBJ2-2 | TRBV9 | CASSVVSRAANTGELFF | TGTGCCAGCAGCGTAGTTTCTCGGGCAGCGAACACCGGGGAGCTGTTTTTT
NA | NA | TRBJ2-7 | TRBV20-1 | CSAKDGYEQYF | TGCAGTGCCAAAGATGGCTACGAGCAGTACTTC
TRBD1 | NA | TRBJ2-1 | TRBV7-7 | CASSRDRGYNEQFF | TGTGCCAGCAGCCGGGACAGGGGCTACAATGAGCAGTTCTTC
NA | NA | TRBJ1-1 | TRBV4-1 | CASSQLNRGRTTEAFF | TGCGCCAGCAGCCAACTTAACCGGGGGAGGACCACTGAAGCTTTCTTT
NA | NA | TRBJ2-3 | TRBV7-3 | CASSPLGLWTDTQYF | TGTGCCAGCAGCCCACTGGGACTTTGGACAGATACGCAGTATTTT
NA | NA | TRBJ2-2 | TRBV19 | CASRSGGANTGELFF | TGTGCCAGTAGATCCGGCGGGGCGAACACCGGGGAGCTGTTTTTT
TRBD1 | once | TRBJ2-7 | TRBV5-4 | CASSAGTVGTYEQYF | TGTGCCAGCAGCGCAGGGACAGTCGGTACCTACGAGCAGTACTTC
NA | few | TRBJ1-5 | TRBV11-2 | CASSLGPTANQPQHF | TGTGCCAGCAGCTTGGGCCCGACAGCTAATCAGCCCCAGCATTTT
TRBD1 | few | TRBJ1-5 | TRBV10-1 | CASSEGTGRQPQHF | TGCGCCAGCAGTGAGGGGACAGGGAGGCAGCCCCAGCATTTT
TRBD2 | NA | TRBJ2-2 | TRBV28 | CASRHASGNTGELFF | TGTGCCAGCAGGCATGCTAGCGGGAACACCGGGGAGCTGTTTTTT